Included here is one T cell receptor beta chain sequence, with context. There are many counts of this clonotype. No antigen is known for it. Base qualities are missing; no much larger clone stands one base away. V loses 4 bases of germline sequence and J loses 2 bases, and the interval between the two ends is 8 bases. The CDR3 holds 13 amino acids from the cysteine to the phenylalanine. Kept here is only the CDR3 DNA, which spans 39 bases and is read in frame from base 1. The germline V gene (reference sequence) specifies LNHNV as CDR1 and YYDKDF as CDR2. The receptor library was made with multiplex PCR. Sequenced on an Illumina HiSeq 4000. iRepertoire HTBI primers and Arm-PCR amplification of CDR3 regions were used to construct TCR beta libraries. Gel purification was performed on PCR products prior to sequencing. Concerning the study's data processing: Gene usage analysis of CDR3 amino acid clonotypes used the approximately 56 TRBV and 14 to 15 TRBJ segments found across samples. COPE and FqMerger were used to merge the filtered high-quality paired reads into contigs. Contigs were aligned with BLAST to IMGT TRBV, TRBD and TRBJ reference genes, and CDR3 was defined per IMGT. Any clonotype with a frequency above 0.1% was classified as a highly expanded clone. Shannon entropy served as the measure of repertoire diversity, while the Gini coefficient captured V-J evenness. Public clonotypes were defined as clonotypes shared by more than one individual. TCRdb passed the public sequencing reads through fastp at Q25 and MiXCR, retaining productive beta sequences. Rows are combined by CDR3 protein, so each entry shows the most common genes and DNA. In this record, the V and J calls reflect TCRdb's handling and not the investigators' own analysis. In this sample the table shows over 300,000 distinct CDR3 sequences, roughly a fifth of which occur a single time. Together, the top ten hold just under 30% of the sample.

The sample is drawn from a study of regulatory T cells in long-lasting Graves disease (dated by TCRdb to the early 2020s). As for the study more broadly: Persistent Graves' disease was defined as persistently positive TSH receptor autoantibodies together with antithyroid drug treatment for over 5 years. Patients with persistent Graves' disease were compared with patients with newly diagnosed Graves' disease using TCR sequencing and RNA sequencing of peripheral blood. A total of about 35 samples underwent TCR sequencing, from about 13 patients with persistent Graves' disease and some 20 patients with newly diagnosed Graves' disease. The study was registered as a clinical trial and conducted in China. Persistent Graves' disease patients in the clinical cohort had taken antithyroid drugs for 9 to 11 years on average. Summary of the overall study and its limitations: The small sample size was acknowledged by the authors as a limitation that may reduce accuracy. TRBV28, TRBJ1-2 and TRBJ2-5 were preferentially used in persistent disease, while TRBV20-1 and TRBJ2-1 were favored in newly diagnosed disease. Sequencing and analysis were limited to the TCR beta chain. Compared with newly diagnosed patients, persistent Graves' disease patients had lower TCR Shannon entropy and fewer highly expanded clones, which suggests clonal expansion. Patients with persistent disease shared more public clonotypes (over 2,500) than newly diagnosed patients did (approximately 970). The study examined only peripheral blood because the primary lesion, thyroid tissue, could not be accessed.

The intended sense of this specimen's time point label: persistent/refractory GD, antithyroid drugs over 5 years with positive TRAb. For both TCR sequencing and RNA sequencing, RNA was extracted from PBMCs in TRIzol. The diagnosis of Graves' disease was made according to American Thyroid Association guidelines. Recruitment of patients was carried out at an endocrinology department in Xi'an, China. Each patient gave about 9.1 milliliters of peripheral blood, collected in an EDTA anticoagulant tube. Ficoll Paque Plus density gradient separation was used to isolate PBMCs, and no further T cell sorting was done. RNA quality was checked with an Agilent 2100 Bioanalyzer and agarose gel, and concentration with a NanoDrop 2000.

The sequenced sample was peripheral blood mononuclear cells (PBMCs), obtained when the disease was refractory, from a patient treated with antithyroid drugs. This sequence uses TRBV15 and TRBJ1-2; no confident D gene assignment can be made. The sequence was obtained from a female donor with Graves disease. The DNA is as follows: TGTGCCACCAGCATAGAAAAGAACTATGGCTACACCTTC. This sequence encodes CATSIEKNYGYTF.